The table lists the clone carrying this T cell receptor beta chain with many counts. This specimen belongs to a study of regulatory T cells in long-lasting Graves disease. The CDR3 covers 16 residues. CDR1 SGHRS and CDR2 YFSETQ come from the germline V gene. The germline V and J ends were trimmed by 3 bases and 0 bases, with 13 bases remaining between them. Time point meaning: newly diagnosed GD, antithyroid drugs for less than 3 months. Construction of the TCR library relied on RNA isolated from PBMCs. Building of the TCR beta libraries involved iRepertoire HTBI primers and Arm-PCR of CDR3 regions. TCRdb re-called the multiplex PCR reads through MiXCR, storing one row per CDR3 protein. The sample records 510,000 or so distinct CDR3 sequences, more than 10% being singletons. In addition, the sample was reused for a study of T cells in Graves' hyperthyroidism and ophthalmopathy.

The clonotype originates from a woman aged 25 to 39 with Graves disease. The V gene is TRBV5-1, the J gene TRBJ2-1, with a possible D match to TRBD2 (6 bases). Sample: peripheral blood mononuclear cells (PBMCs), taken at new diagnosis, from a patient treated with antithyroid drugs. The CDR3 loop reads CASSWEDSSSYNEQFF. In DNA form, the CDR3 reads TGCGCCAGCAGCTGGGAGGACTCCAGCTCCTACAATGAGCAGTTCTTC. Together with reference TRBV5-1 and TRBJ2-1, the CDR3 gives the full variable domain: KAGVTQTPRYLIKTRGQQVTLSCSPISGHRSVSWYQQTPGQGLQFLFEYFSETQRNKGNFPGRFSGRQFSNSRSEMNVSTLELGDSALYLCASSWEDSSSYNEQFFGPGTRLTVL.